Below are 27 T cell receptor beta chains sequenced from a single sample in a study of blood T cells in healthy people across ages. A second PCR, run for roughly 7 to 12 cycles, used a sample-barcoded 5' primer plus a J-beta primer mix. One entry per CDR3 protein results from TCRdb running MiXCR on the 5' RACE reads. Of some 1.1 million distinct CDR3 sequences in the sample, more than 30% were seen once. Sequenced: blood. These receptors were taken from a man between 18 and 29 years old in good health.

The CDR3 DNA is TGTGCCTGGAGTGTAGAGGTGGGCACTGAAGCTTTCTTT. This translates into CAWSVEVGTEAFF. V usage is TRBV30 and J usage is TRBJ1-1, with D unclear. The V end lost 0 bases, the J end lost 4 bases, and 9 bases lay between the germline ends. This CDR3 is 13 amino acids long. CDR1 GTSNPN and CDR2 SVGIG come from the germline V gene (reference sequence).

The chain carries TRBV28 and TRBJ1-2; TRBD1 might be the D (5 bases). CDR3 length: 15 amino acids. Germline V gene lookup returns CDR1 MDHEN and CDR2 SYDVKM. The V end was cut by 8 bases, the J end by 0 bases, with 16 bases between. The CDR3 region is CASQPTRGPNYGYTF. CDR3 nucleotides: TGTGCCAGCCAACCAACCCGGGGACCTAACTATGGCTACACCTTC.

Note on this clonotype: Germline and junction disagree at one end, which may indicate a read error. The V gene is TRBV2, the J gene TRBJ2-3; TRBD1 aligns across 9 bases. There are 17 residues in the CDR3. Germline V gene lookup returns CDR1 SNHLY and CDR2 FYNNEI. Here the CDR3 reads CACSEEGTGFNLDTQYF. In DNA form, the CDR3 reads TGTGCCTGCAGTGAAGAGGGGACAGGGTTCAATTTGGATACGCAGTATTTT.

This clonotype was counted a few times. The chain combines TRBV27 with TRBJ1-1; 10 bases agree with TRBD1. The CDR3 runs 14 residues. Germline assignment: CDR1 MNHEY and CDR2 SMNVEV (reference sequence). V trimming: 6 bases; J trimming: 5 bases; junction bases outside the gene matches: 6. The CDR3 region is CASRMGQGRTEAFF. DNA for the CDR3: TGTGCCAGCAGGATGGGACAGGGGAGGACTGAAGCTTTCTTT.

V is TRBV7-9 and J is TRBJ2-1; TRBD2 might be the D (7 bases). There are 14 residues in the CDR3. The V gene lost 8 bases and the J gene lost 0 bases, with 11 bases spanning the gap. Germline CDR1 SEHNR, CDR2 FQNEAQ (reference sequence). CDR3 bases: TGTGCCAGCTACCGGGGGGCCTCCTACAATGAGCAGTTCTTC. Its translation: CASYRGASYNEQFF. The complete variable domain, with remaining parts taken from reference TRBV7-9 and TRBJ2-1, reads DTGVSQNPRHKITKRGQNVTFRCDPISEHNRLYWYRQTLGQGPEFLTYFQNEAQLEKSRLLSDRFSAERPKGSFSTLEIQRTEQGDSAMYLCASYRGASYNEQFFGPGTRLTVL.

This clonotype turned up a few times. The chain joins TRBV20-1 to TRBJ1-5, with D perhaps matching TRBD1 (6 bases). This CDR3 spans 14 amino acids. Germline-derived CDR1 and CDR2 are DFQATT and SNEGSKA (reference sequence). V lost 0 bases to trimming and J lost 7 bases, with 13 bases between them. The CDR3: CSARDRGGFQPQHF. CDR3 DNA: TGCAGTGCTAGAGATAGGGGGGGGTTCCAGCCCCAGCATTTT.

V usage is TRBV7-9 and J usage is TRBJ2-7, with 10 nucleotides matching TRBD1. Germline CDR1 SEHNR, CDR2 FQNEAQ (reference sequence). V trimming: 5 bases; J trimming: 3 bases; junction bases outside the gene matches: 7. The CDR3 is 15 residues long. CDR3 sequence: CASSPTRDRGYEQYF. The CDR3 DNA sequence: TGTGCCAGCAGCCCCACGAGGGACAGGGGCTACGAGCAGTACTTC.

This chain connects TRBV14 to TRBJ1-5; a weak D match, TRBD1 (6 bases). This CDR3 has 13 residues. CDR1 and CDR2 from the germline V gene are SGHDN and FVKESK. V lost 9 bases, J lost 3 bases, and 12 bases lay in between. The CDR3 bases are TGTGCCAGTAGCGGGGGGCCCAATCAGCCCCAGCATTTT. Residues: CASSGGPNQPQHF.

The CDR3 DNA follows: TGTGCCAGCAGTTTCCGGGACAGGGGTAATGAAAAACTGTTTTTT. Translation: CASSFRDRGNEKLFF. This chain joins TRBV6-5 and TRBJ1-4; 10 bases fit TRBD1. With 4 bases clipped from V and 4 bases from J, the junction kept 3 bases outside the gene matches. The CDR3 spans 15 residues. Germline V gives CDR1 MNHEY, CDR2 SVGAGI.

This clonotype was seen only a few times. This chain joins TRBV11-1 and TRBJ2-7; 9 bases fit TRBD2. The J call may be wrong; the DNA end is better matched by TRBJ2-5. This CDR3 has 17 amino acids. The germline gives CDR1 SGHAT, CDR2 FQDESV (reference sequence). The CDR3 reads CASSPRVAGALRATQYF. The CDR3, as DNA: TGTGCCAGCAGCCCCCGGGTAGCGGGGGCCCTCCGAGCGACCCAGTACTTC.

This clonotype was seen more than once but under ten times. The chain links TRBV3-1 to TRBJ1-2; TRBD1 aligns across 8 bases. The germline V gene encodes CDR1 LGHDT and CDR2 YNNKEL (reference sequence). V shed 0 bases, J shed 4 bases, and the junction held 4 bases outside the gene matches. The CDR3 runs to 15 residues. The CDR3 sequence: CASSQEGQAVYGYTF. CDR3 DNA: TGTGCCAGCAGCCAAGAGGGACAGGCCGTCTATGGCTACACCTTC.

This chain links TRBV5-5 with TRBJ1-5; D is undetermined. V was trimmed by 1 base and J by 3 bases, leaving 8 bases between them. Germline V CDR1 and CDR2: SGHKS, YYEKEE (reference sequence). The CDR3 length is 14 residues. The CDR3 sequence is CASSLFTDNQPQHF. The CDR3 DNA sequence: TGTGCCAGCAGCTTGTTTACCGACAATCAGCCCCAGCATTTT.

This clonotype turned up a few times. The gene calls are TRBV20-1 and TRBJ2-4; D is ambiguous. Trimming removed 1 base from V and 1 base from J, with 11 bases in between. The CDR3 has 15 residues. Germline V gives CDR1 DFQATT, CDR2 SNEGSKA (reference sequence). The CDR3 loop reads CSARAEQLAKNIQYF. CDR3 in DNA: TGCAGTGCTAGAGCAGAGCAACTGGCCAAAAACATTCAGTACTTC.

J is TRBJ2-1 and V is TRBV7-2; weak D call: TRBD1 (6 bases). V was shortened by 6 bases and J by 4 bases, with 13 bases between the two germline ends. The CDR3 runs 14 residues. Looked up from germline, CDR1 is SGHTA and CDR2 is FQGNSA. For the CDR3, the DNA is TGTGCCAGCAGGGGGCAGGGGAAATACAATGAGCAGTTCTTC. It yields the protein CASRGQGKYNEQFF.

In its sample, this clonotype was seen a few times. The chain employs TRBV27 and TRBJ1-2, with TRBD1 identical over 8 bases. The CDR3 length is 14 residues. CDR1 and CDR2 (germline): MNHEY, SMNVEV (reference sequence). J lost 2 bases, V lost 6 bases, and 5 bases had no gene match. The CDR3 is CASREDRENYGYTF. In DNA, the CDR3 is TGTGCCAGCAGAGAGGACAGGGAAAACTATGGCTACACCTTC.

A few counts support this clonotype. This chain joins TRBV6-5 and TRBJ2-3; tentative D call: TRBD2 (5 bases). Germline assignment: CDR1 MNHEY and CDR2 SVGAGI. V was cut by 0 bases and J by 1 base, with 11 bases left in between. This CDR3 is built from 16 residues. DNA of the CDR3: TGTGCCAGCAGTTACTCCAAAGCGGTTGGCACAGATACGCAGTATTTT. Its protein product is CASSYSKAVGTDTQYF.

The table lists this clonotype with a few counts. The J gene is TRBJ1-2, the V gene TRBV6-5; 8 bases line up with TRBD1. The ends lost 6 bases at V and 4 bases at J; junction bases unmatched: 13. This CDR3 region has 16 residues. Germline assignment: CDR1 MNHEY and CDR2 SVGAGI. The CDR3 DNA sequence: TGTGCCAGCAGATCGCAGGGGGCTGGGTCGAGCTATGGCTACACCTTC. Its translation is CASRSQGAGSSYGYTF.

This clonotype was found a few times. The V and J genes are TRBV7-8 and TRBJ1-2; 9 bases line up with TRBD1. The CDR3 extends over 15 amino acids. Germline CDR1 and CDR2: SGHVS and FQNEAQ. The V and J ends lost 2 bases and 8 bases, in that order; junction bases with no gene match: 9. This chain's CDR3 is CASSLRRDRASGYTF. In DNA, the CDR3 is TGTGCCAGCAGCTTACGACGGGACAGGGCTTCGGGCTACACCTTC.

The chain uses TRBV4-2 and TRBJ1-2, with D perhaps TRBD1 (5 bases). The CDR3 runs to 14 residues. Germline V gene lookup returns CDR1 LGHNA and CDR2 YNFKEQ. V was shortened by 2 bases and J by 2 bases, with 9 bases between the two germline ends. CDR3 bases: TGTGCCAGCAGCCAACGGGACGGGAACTATGGCTACACCTTC. It encodes CASSQRDGNYGYTF.

This clonotype has only a few counts. V usage is TRBV2 and J usage is TRBJ2-5; D not certain. Trimming pared 9 bases from V and 1 base from J, leaving 6 bases between. Germline loops: CDR1 SNHLY, CDR2 FYNNEI. The CDR3 consists of 11 residues. CDR3 DNA: TGTGCCAGTGTAGTCCAAGAGACCCAGTACTTC. It encodes CASVVQETQYF.

The chain employs TRBV6-6 and TRBJ1-2, with 9 bases identical to TRBD1. With 2 bases clipped from V and 0 bases from J, the junction kept 1 base outside the gene matches. The CDR3 consists of 15 residues. Germline loops: CDR1 MNHNY, CDR2 SVGAGI (reference sequence). The CDR3 sequence: CASSYDRGTNYGYTF. The CDR3 bases are TGTGCCAGCAGTTACGACAGGGGGACTAACTATGGCTACACCTTC.

This clonotype was counted at least ten times. This chain links TRBV20-1 with TRBJ2-1, with a weak D call TRBD1 (5 bases). Per germline, CDR1 DFQATT and CDR2 SNEGSKA (reference sequence). This CDR3 spans 16 amino acids. V shed 5 bases and J shed 1 base, with 18 bases lying between them. CDR3 amino acids: CSALWSQETSYNEQFF. The CDR3 nucleotides read TGCAGTGCTCTATGGTCACAGGAAACATCCTACAATGAGCAGTTCTTC.

CDR3 sequence (DNA): TGTGCCAGCAGCGCCAACGGCGGGGAGCTGTTTTTT. Its translation is CASSANGGELFF. The chain is built from TRBV9 and TRBJ2-2, with unresolved D. CDR1 is SGDLS, CDR2 YYNGEE, per germline. V was shortened by 3 bases and J by 7 bases, with 7 bases between the two germline ends. The CDR3 contains 12 residues.

This clonotype is a singleton in its sample. J is TRBJ1-5 and V is TRBV12-5; a weak D match, TRBD1 (5 bases). The CDR3 covers 14 residues. V was clipped by 6 bases and J by 5 bases, with 14 bases between them. Germline assignment: CDR1 LGHNT and CDR2 FRNRAP. This chain's CDR3 is CASGTQRGYQPQHF. The CDR3 DNA sequence: TGTGCTAGTGGCACCCAAAGGGGCTATCAGCCCCAGCATTTT. Looking up the rest from reference TRBV12-5 and TRBJ1-5 gives the full variable domain: DARVTQTPRHKVTEMGQEVTMRCQPILGHNTVFWYRQTMMQGLELLAYFRNRAPLDDSGMPKDRFSAEMPDATLATLKIQPSEPRDSAVYFCASGTQRGYQPQHFGDGTRLSIL.

This clonotype was seen a few times. The CDR3 bases are TGCAGTGCCGGACAGGGTAGCACTGAAGCTTTCTTT. Amino acids: CSAGQGSTEAFF. The chain employs TRBV20-1 and TRBJ1-1; 8 nucleotides line up with TRBD1. CDR1 DFQATT and CDR2 SNEGSKA come from the germline V gene (reference sequence). This CDR3 is built from 12 residues. V lost 6 bases, J lost 4 bases, and 4 bases stayed unmatched.

V usage is TRBV28 and J usage is TRBJ1-1; TRBD1 might be the D (5 bases). The CDR3 has 16 residues. Trimming pared 3 bases from V and 0 bases from J, leaving 14 bases between. Germline lookup yields CDR1 MDHEN and CDR2 SYDVKM. In nucleotides, the CDR3 is TGTGCCAGCAGTTTTAACCTAGACAGTGTGAACACTGAAGCTTTCTTT. It encodes CASSFNLDSVNTEAFF.

V usage is TRBV14 and J usage is TRBJ2-3; D gene ambiguous. The V gene's germline CDR1 is SGHDN and CDR2 FVKESK. The CDR3 totals 14 residues. V was cut by 1 base and J by 8 bases, with 13 bases left in between. CDR3 bases: TGTGCCAGCAGCCAAGGCTATCCCACCGGTACGCAGTATTTT. Translated: CASSQGYPTGTQYF.